One sample yielded the 16 T cell receptor beta chains listed below, sequenced in a study of cytomegalovirus exposure and HLA in healthy donors. Use of 60 Vbeta and 13 Jbeta primers characterized the PCR. Profiling relied on immunoSEQ multiplex PCR, and the TCRdb table lists in-frame clones only, not all of them. The table shows under 200,000 clones, with around 77% occurring only once. Sequencing used PBMCs. These TCRs come from a man aged 60-69 years in good health and CMV-seronegative.

For this clone: Other DNA sequences in this sample translate to the same CDR3. The chain joins TRBV5-4 to TRBJ2-2; no clear D gene. Germline CDR1 reads SGHNT; CDR2 reads YYREEE (reference sequence). The CDR3 length is 15 residues. V lost 0 bases and J lost 2, with 8 bases in between. As DNA, the CDR3 is TGTGCCAGCAGCTTGGACCCTAGAAACACCGGGGAGCTGTTTTTT. It is translated as CASSLDPRNTGELFF.

This chain joins TRBV28 and TRBJ1-6; weak D call: TRBD1 (5 bases). The V gene lost 5 bases and the J gene lost 14 bases, with 13 bases spanning the gap. This CDR3 region has 12 residues. The germline CDR1 and CDR2 sequences are MDHEN and SYDVKM. CDR3 protein: CASSPMGGSLHF. As DNA, the CDR3 is TGTGCCAGCAGTCCCATGGGGGGGTCCCTCCACTTT.

The rearrangement links TRBV5-6 to TRBJ2-1; 8 bases align to TRBD2. The V and J ends lost 2 bases and 7 bases, in that order; junction bases with no gene match: 11. This CDR3 has 16 residues. In germline, CDR1 is SGHDT, CDR2 YYEEEE. The CDR3 sequence: CASSFGREVRVNEQFF. The DNA of the CDR3 is TGTGCCAGCAGCTTTGGGCGGGAGGTTAGGGTGAATGAGCAGTTCTTC.

The gene calls are TRBV7-2 and TRBJ2-7; D is uncertain. This CDR3 region has 14 residues. The germline gives CDR1 SGHTA, CDR2 FQGNSA. The V end lost 1 base, the J end lost 0 bases, and 7 bases lay between the germline ends. For the CDR3, the DNA is TGTGCCAGCAGCTTAGGGGCCCACTCCTACGAGCAGTACTTC. Its protein product is CASSLGAHSYEQYF.

The V call is TRBV19, the J call TRBJ2-1; 7 positions match TRBD1. CDR1 and CDR2 (germline): LNHDA, SQIVND (reference sequence). This CDR3 comprises 15 residues. V lost 5 bases and J lost 1; bases outside the gene matches: 5. The CDR3 loop reads CASSVDRASYNEQFF. DNA for the CDR3: TGTGCCAGTAGTGTCGACAGGGCTTCCTACAATGAGCAGTTCTTC.

The chain is built from TRBV27 and TRBJ1-1; TRBD1 agrees at 8 bases. CDR1 is MNHEY and CDR2 is SMNVEV in the germline V gene (reference sequence). Germline trimming cut 2 bases from V and 5 bases from J; bases unmatched to any gene: 4. CDR3 length: 14 residues. DNA of the CDR3: TGTGCCAGCAGTTTAAGCAGGGGGCGGACTGAAGCTTTCTTT. It is translated as CASSLSRGRTEAFF.

This chain joins TRBV19 and TRBJ2-7; 7 nucleotides agree with TRBD2. This CDR3 has 13 residues. The V gene's germline CDR1 is LNHDA and CDR2 SQIVND (reference sequence). V lost 5 bases to trimming and J lost 3 bases; unmatched junction nucleotides: 4. The DNA for the CDR3 is TGTGCCAGTAGTCCTAGCGGTTTCTACGAGCAGTACTTC. Encoded protein: CASSPSGFYEQYF. Drawing the rest from reference TRBV19 and TRBJ2-7, the complete variable domain is DGGITQSPKYLFRKEGQNVTLSCEQNLNHDAMYWYRQDPGQGLRLIYYSQIVNDFQKGDIAEGYSVSREKKESFPLTVTSAQKNPTAFYLCASSPSGFYEQYFGPGTRLTVT.

A few counts support this clone. The rearrangement links TRBV10-3 to TRBJ2-2; 8 positions match TRBD1. The trim removed 7 bases at V and 1 base at J, leaving 5 bases unmatched. The CDR3 covers 15 residues. Germline V gene sequence: CDR1 ENHRY, CDR2 SYGVKD. The CDR3 sequence: CAITFDRGNTGELFF. The CDR3 DNA sequence: TGTGCCATCACCTTCGACAGGGGGAACACCGGGGAGCTGTTTTTT.

This rearrangement joins TRBV29-1 to TRBJ1-2; 7 bases map to TRBD1. CDR1 and CDR2 (germline): SQVTM, ANQGSEA. CDR3 length: 12 amino acids. V was pared by 3 bases and J by 8 bases, with 6 bases of the junction left unmatched. CDR3 coding DNA: TGCAGCGTTGACGCAGGGGGGCAAGGCTACACCTTC. This sequence encodes CSVDAGGQGYTF. The whole variable domain, remainder taken from reference TRBV29-1 and TRBJ1-2, is SAVISQKPSRDICQRGTSLTIQCQVDSQVTMMFWYRQQPGQSLTLIATANQGSEATYESGFVIDKFPISRPNLTFSTLTVSNMSPEDSSIYLCSVDAGGQGYTFGSGTRLTVV.

The rearrangement uses TRBV2 and TRBJ2-7; TRBD2 agrees at 9 bases. The V segment lost 5 bases and the J segment 2 bases; nucleotides outside the gene matches: 10. Germline V gives CDR1 SNHLY, CDR2 FYNNEI. The CDR3 length is 16 residues. In nucleotides, the CDR3 is TGTGCCAGCAGTAATCCTAGCGGGGAGGCCCCCTACGAGCAGTACTTC. Translating gives CASSNPSGEAPYEQYF.

The CDR3 protein is CASSQLLTPGELFF. The CDR3 DNA follows: TGCGCCAGCAGCCAACTCCTTACTCCCGGGGAGCTGTTTTTT. The rearrangement uses TRBV4-3 and TRBJ2-2, with D uncertain. CDR1 LGHNA and CDR2 YSLEER come from the germline V gene. There are 14 residues in the CDR3. V dropped 2 bases and J dropped 6 bases, with 10 bases sitting between them.

The chain is built from TRBV5-1 and TRBJ1-6; TRBD1 aligns across 8 bases. The germline CDR1 and CDR2 sequences are SGHRS and YFSETQ. With 4 bases clipped from V and 13 bases from J, the junction kept 7 bases outside the gene matches. This CDR3 region has 13 residues. The CDR3 is CASSETGGFPLHF. The DNA for the CDR3 is TGCGCCAGCAGCGAAACAGGGGGTTTCCCCCTCCACTTT.

J is TRBJ2-1 and V is TRBV4-2; TRBD1 aligns across 10 bases. The CDR3 is 18 residues long. Trimming cost V 0 bases and J 8 bases; bases outside gene matches: 13. Per germline, CDR1 LGHNA and CDR2 YNFKEQ. CDR3 amino acids: CASSQDGGAGTGVDEQFF. Here the CDR3 DNA reads TGTGCCAGCAGCCAAGACGGTGGCGCGGGGACAGGGGTCGATGAGCAGTTCTTC.

This chain joins TRBV18 and TRBJ2-2; 8 positions agree with TRBD2. After removal of 8 bases from V and 4 bases from J, the junction contained 6 bases not matched to a gene. CDR3 size: 14 residues. CDR1 is KGHSH and CDR2 is LQKENI in the germline V gene. In nucleotides, the CDR3 is TGTGCCAGCACGCTAGCGGGTAGCACCGGGGAGCTGTTTTTT. Protein sequence: CASTLAGSTGELFF.

The gene calls are TRBV5-1 and TRBJ2-1; 12 bases match TRBD2. The V and J ends lost 4 bases and 0 bases, in that order; junction bases with no gene match: 14. The germline CDR1 and CDR2 sequences are SGHRS and YFSETQ. The CDR3 loop spans 20 amino acids. Written as DNA, the CDR3 is TGCGCCAGCAGCCTTACAAGAACTAGCGGGGGGCCCAGCTCCTACAATGAGCAGTTCTTC. Protein: CASSLTRTSGGPSSYNEQFF.

The genes are TRBV4-1 and TRBJ1-6; 8 bases are a match to TRBD1. Germline CDR1 MGHRA, CDR2 YSYEKL. The CDR3 covers 16 residues. V gave up 4 bases and J gave up 0 bases; unmatched junction bases: 2. CDR3 amino acids: CASSLDRASYNSPLHF. As DNA, the CDR3 is TGCGCCAGCAGCCTGGACAGGGCCTCCTATAATTCACCCCTCCACTTT.